Sequencing of this TCR beta chain was carried out in a study of beta chain features in type 1 diabetes. Details on this clone: The antigen remains undetermined.

Germline V gives CDR1 MDHEN, CDR2 SYDVKM. Trimming pared 2 bases from V and 0 bases from J, leaving 16 bases between. The CDR3 has 17 residues. cDNA synthesis used the whole RNA isolate, giving expressed TCRB sequences. TCRdb's table, derived via immunoSEQ multiplex PCR, lists solely in-frame clones and lacks some. The data contain 250,000 or so clones, about a fifth of them singletons. Notes on the study in general: TCRB CDR3 length was moderately but significantly reduced in all four CD4+ subsets of Type 1 diabetes patients. Insertion counts at VDJ junctions were lower in type 1 diabetes patients, who also showed more deletions there. Sequencing the cDNA could make cells with high TCR expression show up more than they should.

The source is a woman in her forties with type 1 diabetes. The V and J genes are TRBV28 and TRBJ1-1; D is possibly TRBD1 (6 bases). The source material was naive CD4+ T cells from blood. The CDR3 is CASSLGGEDSLNTEAFF. The CDR3, as DNA: TGTGCCAGCAGTTTAGGGGGGGAGGACAGCTTGAACACTGAAGCTTTCTTT.